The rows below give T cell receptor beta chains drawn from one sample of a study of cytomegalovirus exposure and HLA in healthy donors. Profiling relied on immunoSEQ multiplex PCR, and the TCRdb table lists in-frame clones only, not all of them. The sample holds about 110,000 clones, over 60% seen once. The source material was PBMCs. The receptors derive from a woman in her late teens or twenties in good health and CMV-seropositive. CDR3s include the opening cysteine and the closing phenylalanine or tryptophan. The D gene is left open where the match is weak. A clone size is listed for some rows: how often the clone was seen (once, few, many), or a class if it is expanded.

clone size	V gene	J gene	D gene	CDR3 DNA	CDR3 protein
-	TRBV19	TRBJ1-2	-	TGTGCCAGTAGTATGGGGCAAATAGGGTACGGCTACACCTTC	CASSMGQIGYGYTF
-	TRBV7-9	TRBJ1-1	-	TGTGCCAGCAGCCCGTCCGGGGGGCGGATGAACACTGAAGCTTTCTTT	CASSPSGGRMNTEAFF
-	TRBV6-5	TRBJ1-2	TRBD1	TGTGCCAGCAGTTTTGACAGGGGGCCGAGCTACACCTTC	CASSFDRGPSYTF
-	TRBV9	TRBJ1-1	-	TGTGCCAGCAGCGTAGGCGGGTACACTGAAGCTTTCTTT	CASSVGGYTEAFF
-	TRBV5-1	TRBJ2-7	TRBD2	TGCGCCAGCGCAGCCCAGCGGGTATTAGCGGGTCACAGGAGGGAGCAGTACTTC	CASAAQRVLAGHRREQYF
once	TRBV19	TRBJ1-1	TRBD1	TGTGCCAGTAGCCTAGTAGGGGACAGGGGGCGGAACACTGAAGCTTTCTTT	CASSLVGDRGRNTEAFF
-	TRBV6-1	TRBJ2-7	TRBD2	TGTGCCAGCAGTGAGGGCGGGAGTCTTGGTTACGAGCAGTACTTC	CASSEGGSLGYEQYF
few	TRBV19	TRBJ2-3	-	TGTGCCAGTAGTACCAGACTAGTTAGCACAGATACGCAGTATTTT	CASSTRLVSTDTQYF
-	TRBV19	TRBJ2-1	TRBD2	TGTGCCAGTAGTATAGGAGGACTAGCGTCTCGCAATGAGCAGTTCTTC	CASSIGGLASRNEQFF
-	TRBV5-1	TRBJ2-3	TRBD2	TGCGCCAGCAGCTTGGAGGGACTAGCGGGAGGGCCCTTCCCCACAGATACGCAGTATTTT	CASSLEGLAGGPFPTDTQYF
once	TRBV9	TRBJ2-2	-	TGTGCCAGCAGCGTAGTTGGCGGGACTTACACCGGGGAGCTGTTTTTT	CASSVVGGTYTGELFF
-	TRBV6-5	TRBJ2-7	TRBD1	TGTGCCAGCAGCCAGGACAGGGGGCGTTACGAGCAGTACTTC	CASSQDRGRYEQYF
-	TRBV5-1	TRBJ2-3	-	TGCGCCAGCAGCTTGGCCGGGTCCCCCGAGTATTTT	CASSLAGSPEYF
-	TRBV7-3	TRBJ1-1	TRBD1	TGTGCCAGCAGCTACCGGGACAGTGAAGCTTTCTTT	CASSYRDSEAFF
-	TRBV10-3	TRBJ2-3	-	TGTGCCATCAGCAGAAGGACAGTCGCTAGCACAGATACGCAGTATTTT	CAISRRTVASTDTQYF
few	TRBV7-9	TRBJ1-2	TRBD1	TGTGCCAGCAGCTTAGGATCGGACAGGGTGTACACCTTC	CASSLGSDRVYTF
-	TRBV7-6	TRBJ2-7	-	TGTGCCAGCAGCTTAGTCGTCGGGGTTGGGTCCTACGAGGGGCAGTACTTC	CASSLVVGVGSYEGQYF
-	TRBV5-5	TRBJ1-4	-	TGTGCCAGCAGCTTGACAGGGAGAGAAAAACTGTTTTTT	CASSLTGREKLFF
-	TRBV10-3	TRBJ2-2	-	TGTGCCATCAGCCCCCGGGGTGCCCCCACCGGGGAGCTGTTTTTT	CAISPRGAPTGELFF
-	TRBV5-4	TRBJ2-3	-	TGTGCCAGCAGCGTCTCCAGCACAGATACGCAGTATTTT	CASSVSSTDTQYF
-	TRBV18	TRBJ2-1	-	TGTGCCAGCTCCCAGACGCGGAATGAGCAGTTCTTC	CASSQTRNEQFF
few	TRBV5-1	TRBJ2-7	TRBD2	TGCGCCAGCAGCCCGATACATAGCGGGAGGGGTGAGCAGTACTTC	CASSPIHSGRGEQYF
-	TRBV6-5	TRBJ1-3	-	TGTGCCAGCAGTTACCTTAGCTCTGGAAACACCATATATTTT	CASSYLSSGNTIYF
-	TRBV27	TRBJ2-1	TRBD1	TGTGCCAGCAGTTTGGGGACAGATACCAATGAGCAGTTCTTC	CASSLGTDTNEQFF
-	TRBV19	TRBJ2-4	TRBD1	TGTGCCAGTAGTATGGACAGGGGGCCGGGAAACATTCAGTACTTC	CASSMDRGPGNIQYF
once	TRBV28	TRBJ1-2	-	TGTGCCAGCAGCTTTACCCGGGACACCGGACCAACTAACTATGGCTACACCTTC	CASSFTRDTGPTNYGYTF
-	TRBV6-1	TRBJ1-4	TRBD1	TGTGCCAGCAGTGGGAACAAAGGGGGCGGCAATGAAAAACTGTTTTTT	CASSGNKGGGNEKLFF
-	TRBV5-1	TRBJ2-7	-	TGCGCCAGCAGCGAGTCCTACGAGCAGTACTTC	CASSESYEQYF
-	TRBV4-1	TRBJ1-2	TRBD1	TGCGCCAGCAGCCCGGGACAGGGGGTGGAGGGCTACACCTTC	CASSPGQGVEGYTF
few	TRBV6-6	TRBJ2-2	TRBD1	TGTGCCCACCATAGGACAGGGTATCTCGGGGAGCTGTTTTTT	CAHHRTGYLGELFF
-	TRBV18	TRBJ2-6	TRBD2	TGTGCCAGCTCTCCATCCGGGGGACTACGGGCCAACGTCCTGACTTTC	CASSPSGGLRANVLTF
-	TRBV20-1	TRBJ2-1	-	TGCAGTGCTGGGACTCCTGAGCAGTTCTTC	CSAGTPEQFF
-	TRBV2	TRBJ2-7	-	TGTGCCAGCAGTGAAGCGACCGACAGAGATCTGGCCGAGCAGTACTTC	CASSEATDRDLAEQYF
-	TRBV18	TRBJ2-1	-	TGTGCCAGCTCACCAGAGAGCCCCAATGAGCAGTTCTTC	CASSPESPNEQFF
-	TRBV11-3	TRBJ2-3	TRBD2	TGTGCCAGCAGCTTAAGGGCGGGAGGGGGAGATACGCAGTATTTT	CASSLRAGGGDTQYF
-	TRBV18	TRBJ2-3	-	TGTGCCAGCTCACTAGCGGACGGAGCAGATACGCAGTATTTT	CASSLADGADTQYF
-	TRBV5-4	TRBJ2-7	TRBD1	TGTGCCAGCAGCCGCCGGACAGGGGGCTTTTACGAGCAGTACTTC	CASSRRTGGFYEQYF
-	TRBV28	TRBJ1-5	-	TGTGCCAGCGCGGGGGGCCCCGATCAGCCCCAGCATTTT	CASAGGPDQPQHF
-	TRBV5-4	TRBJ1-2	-	TGTGCCAGCAGCTTGGAACCGGGGGTCTATGGCTACACCTTC	CASSLEPGVYGYTF
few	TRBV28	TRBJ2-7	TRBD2	TGTGCCAGCAGTTTCCAAGCCGGGAGCGGGGGGTACGAGCAGTACTTC	CASSFQAGSGGYEQYF
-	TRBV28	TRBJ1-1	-	TGTGCCAGCAGGACAGGGAACACTGAAGCTTTCTTT	CASRTGNTEAFF